This T cell receptor (beta chain) is from a study of identical twins. Germline CDR1 is MGHRA and CDR2 is YSYEKL. Losses at the gene ends were 4 bases for V and 6 bases for J; bases not matched to a gene: 10. The CDR3 runs 17 residues. MiXCR, applied by TCRdb to the 5' RACE reads, yields one record per CDR3 protein. The sample includes about 490,000 distinct CDR3 sequences, approximately 14% of them seen just once. The same sample was also studied in work on yellow fever vaccine responses in identical twins.

This TCR was recovered from a woman between 18 and 29 years old in good health. The sequenced material came from CD4+ T cells sorted from blood. The chain employs TRBV4-1 and TRBJ2-3, with 13 nucleotides matching TRBD2. CDR3 residues: CASSRTTSGGTADTQYF. The CDR3 DNA reads TGCGCCAGCAGCCGGACGACTAGCGGGGGGACGGCGGATACGCAGTATTTT.